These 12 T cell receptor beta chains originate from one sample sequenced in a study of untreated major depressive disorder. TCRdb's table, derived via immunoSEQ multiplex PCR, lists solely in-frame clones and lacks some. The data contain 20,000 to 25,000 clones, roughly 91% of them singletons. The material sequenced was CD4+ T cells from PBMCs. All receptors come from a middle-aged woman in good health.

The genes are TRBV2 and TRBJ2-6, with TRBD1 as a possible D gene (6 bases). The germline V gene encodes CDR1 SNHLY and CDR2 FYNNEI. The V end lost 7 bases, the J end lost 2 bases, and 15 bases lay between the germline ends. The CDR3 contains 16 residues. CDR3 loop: CASNRDIFPGANVLTF. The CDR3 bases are TGTGCCAGCAACCGGGACATCTTTCCTGGGGCCAACGTCCTGACTTTC.

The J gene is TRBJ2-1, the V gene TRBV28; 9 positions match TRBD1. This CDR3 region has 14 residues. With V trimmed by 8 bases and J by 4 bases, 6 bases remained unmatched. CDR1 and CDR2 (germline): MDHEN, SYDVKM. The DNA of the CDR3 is TGTGCCAGCGGACGGGACAGGGCTTACAATGAGCAGTTCTTC. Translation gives CASGRDRAYNEQFF. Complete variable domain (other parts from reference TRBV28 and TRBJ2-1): DVKVTQSSRYLVKRTGEKVFLECVQDMDHENMFWYRQDPGLGLRLIYFSYDVKMKEKGDIPEGYSVSREKKERFSLILESASTNQTSMYLCASGRDRAYNEQFFGPGTRLTVL.

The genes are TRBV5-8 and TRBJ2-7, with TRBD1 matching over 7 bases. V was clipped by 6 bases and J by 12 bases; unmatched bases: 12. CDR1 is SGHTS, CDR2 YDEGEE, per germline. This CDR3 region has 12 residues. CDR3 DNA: TGTGCCAGCAACTGGTATGACAGGGAATCGTACGTC. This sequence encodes CASNWYDRESYV.

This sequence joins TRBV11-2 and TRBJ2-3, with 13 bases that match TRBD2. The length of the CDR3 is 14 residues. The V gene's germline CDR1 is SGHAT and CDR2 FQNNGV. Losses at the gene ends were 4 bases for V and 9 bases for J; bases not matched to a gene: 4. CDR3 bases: TGTGCCAGCAGCTCACTAGCGGGGGGGCGGACGCAGTATTTT. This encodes CASSSLAGGRTQYF.

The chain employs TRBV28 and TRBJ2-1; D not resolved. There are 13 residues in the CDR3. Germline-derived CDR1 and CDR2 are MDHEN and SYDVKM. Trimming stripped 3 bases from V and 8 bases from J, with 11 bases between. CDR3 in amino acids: CASSFNWGHEQFF. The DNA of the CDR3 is TGTGCCAGCAGTTTCAACTGGGGTCATGAGCAGTTCTTC.

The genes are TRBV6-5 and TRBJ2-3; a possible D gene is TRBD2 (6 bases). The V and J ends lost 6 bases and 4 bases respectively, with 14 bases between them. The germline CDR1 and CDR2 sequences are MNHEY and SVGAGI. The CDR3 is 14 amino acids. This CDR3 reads CASRIALAPDTQYF. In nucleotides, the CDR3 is TGTGCCAGCAGAATCGCACTAGCACCAGATACGCAGTATTTT.

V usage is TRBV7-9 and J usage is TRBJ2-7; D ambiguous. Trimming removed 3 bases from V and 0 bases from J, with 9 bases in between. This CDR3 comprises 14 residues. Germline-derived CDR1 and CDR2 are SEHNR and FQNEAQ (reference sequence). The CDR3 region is CASSLNILSYEQYF. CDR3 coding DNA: TGTGCCAGCAGCTTGAACATTCTCTCCTACGAGCAGTACTTC.

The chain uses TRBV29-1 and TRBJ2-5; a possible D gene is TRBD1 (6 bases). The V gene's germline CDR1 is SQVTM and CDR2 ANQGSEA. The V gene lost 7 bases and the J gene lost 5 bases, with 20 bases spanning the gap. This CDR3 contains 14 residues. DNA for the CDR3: TGCAGCGCTAAACAGGGTATATCATCGGAGACCCAGTACTTC. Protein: CSAKQGISSETQYF. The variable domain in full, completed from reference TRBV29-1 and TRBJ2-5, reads SAVISQKPSRDICQRGTSLTIQCQVDSQVTMMFWYRQQPGQSLTLIATANQGSEATYESGFVIDKFPISRPNLTFSTLTVSNMSPEDSSIYLCSAKQGISSETQYFGPGTRLLVL.

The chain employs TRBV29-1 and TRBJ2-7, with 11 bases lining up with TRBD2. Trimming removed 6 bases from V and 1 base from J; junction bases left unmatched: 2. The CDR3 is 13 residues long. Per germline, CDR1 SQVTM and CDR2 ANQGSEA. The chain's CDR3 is CSVGTSGSYEQYF. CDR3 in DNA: TGCAGCGTCGGGACTAGCGGTTCCTACGAGCAGTACTTC.

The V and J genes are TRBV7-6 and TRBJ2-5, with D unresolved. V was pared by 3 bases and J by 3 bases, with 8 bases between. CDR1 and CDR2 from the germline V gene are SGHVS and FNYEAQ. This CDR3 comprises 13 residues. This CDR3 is CASSFLPKETQYF. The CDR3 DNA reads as TGTGCCAGCAGCTTTCTGCCAAAAGAGACCCAGTACTTC.

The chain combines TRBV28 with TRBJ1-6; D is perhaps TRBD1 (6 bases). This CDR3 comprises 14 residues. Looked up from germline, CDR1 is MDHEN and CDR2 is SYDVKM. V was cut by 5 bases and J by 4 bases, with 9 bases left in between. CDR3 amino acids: CASSPQGYNSPLHF. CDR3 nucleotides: TGTGCCAGCAGTCCCCAGGGGTATAATTCACCCCTCCACTTT.

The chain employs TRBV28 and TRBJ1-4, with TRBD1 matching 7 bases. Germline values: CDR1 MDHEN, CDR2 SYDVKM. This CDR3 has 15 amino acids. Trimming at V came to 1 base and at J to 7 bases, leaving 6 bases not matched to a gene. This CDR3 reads CASSLSTGFGEKLFF. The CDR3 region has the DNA TGTGCCAGCAGTTTATCGACAGGGTTCGGTGAAAAACTGTTTTTT.